The 24 T cell receptor beta chains in this list originate from one sample, sequenced in a study of CXCR3-negative and CXCR3-positive naive CD8 T cells. Study observations and caveats: Researchers report that CXCR3-positive naive cells carry more hydrophobic TRB CDR3s than CXCR3-negative naive cells.

Their antigen targets remain unknown. Preparation of TRB cDNA libraries relied on 5' RACE carrying UMI labels. TCRdb derives one entry per CDR3 protein from the 5' RACE reads, leaving out DNA. Listed are 130,000 to 150,000 distinct CDR3 sequences; around 0.28% falls within the top ten. The sample consisted of naive CXCR3+ CD8+ T cells from blood. The subset: CD45RO-CCR7+CD27+CD95- naive CD8+ T cells expressing CXCR3 (TNR3+). Receptors were obtained from a human donor in good health. Some clones in this sample may be carry-over from other donors' samples.

This sequence joins TRBV5-1 and TRBJ1-1. The CDR3 has 15 residues. The germline gives CDR1 SGHRS, CDR2 YFSETQ. CDR3 sequence: CAGSLEQGLNTEAFF.

The rearrangement joins TRBV4-1 to TRBJ1-2; as DNA is missing, the TRBD1 call by TCRdb cannot be tested. Germline V gene sequence: CDR1 MGHRA, CDR2 YSYEKL. The CDR3 is 17 residues long. CDR3 protein: CASSQDQRAGAGGGYTF.

J is TRBJ2-3 and V is TRBV27. The CDR3 has 13 residues. From germline, CDR1 is MNHEY and CDR2 SMNVEV (reference sequence). The CDR3 loop reads CASSLTGSDTQYF.

This chain links TRBV28 with TRBJ2-1; TCRdb names TRBD1, which stays unverified in the absence of DNA. This CDR3 is 14 amino acids long. CDR1 is MDHEN and CDR2 is SYDVKM in the germline V gene. The CDR3 spells CASSLPGGDNEQFF. The variable domain in full, with the rest retrieved from reference TRBV28 and TRBJ2-1, is DVKVTQSSRYLVKRTGEKVFLECVQDMDHENMFWYRQDPGLGLRLIYFSYDVKMKEKGDIPEGYSVSREKKERFSLILESASTNQTSMYLCASSLPGGDNEQFFGPGTRLTVL.

V usage is TRBV28 and J usage is TRBJ2-2. This CDR3 has 12 amino acids. The germline V gene encodes CDR1 MDHEN and CDR2 SYDVKM. Here the CDR3 reads CASSLSVAELFF. Full variable domain (outside the CDR3, taken from reference TRBV28 and TRBJ2-2): DVKVTQSSRYLVKRTGEKVFLECVQDMDHENMFWYRQDPGLGLRLIYFSYDVKMKEKGDIPEGYSVSREKKERFSLILESASTNQTSMYLCASSLSVAELFFGEGSRLTVL.

This chain links TRBV7-9 with TRBJ2-1. The V gene's germline CDR1 is SEHNR and CDR2 FQNEAQ (reference sequence). This CDR3 contains 15 residues. The CDR3 reads CASSLQKSSYNEQFF.

CDR3 amino acids: CASSLAGGPLYNEQFF. This rearrangement joins TRBV7-2 to TRBJ2-1; TCRdb selects TRBD2, and the lack of DNA leaves this call unchecked. The CDR3 covers 16 residues. Germline CDR1 reads SGHTA; CDR2 reads FQGNSA. Drawing the rest from reference TRBV7-2 and TRBJ2-1, the complete variable domain is GAGVSQSPSNKVTEKGKDVELRCDPISGHTALYWYRQSLGQGLEFLIYFQGNSAPDKSGLPSDRFSAERTGGSVSTLTIQRTQQEDSAVYLCASSLAGGPLYNEQFFGPGTRLTVL.

V is TRBV12-3 or TRBV12-4 and J is TRBJ2-7. CDR3 length: 13 residues. The CDR3 loop reads CASSLAKAYEQYF.

The chain recombines TRBV12-3 or TRBV12-4 with TRBJ2-7. The CDR3 covers 13 residues. The CDR3 sequence: CASSLFGPHEQYF.

The J gene is TRBJ2-7, the V gene TRBV7-2; TCRdb returns TRBD1, unconfirmable since there is no DNA. CDR1 SGHTA and CDR2 FQGNSA come from the germline V gene. The CDR3 has 16 residues. The CDR3 region is CASSLDGQGAYYEQYF.

The chain links TRBV10-2 to TRBJ2-3; the D call from TCRdb, TRBD2, cannot be confirmed without DNA. Germline loops: CDR1 WSHSY, CDR2 SAAADI. The CDR3 has 15 residues. The CDR3 protein is CASSPTSGRADTQYF.

The chain carries TRBV7-6 and TRBJ2-2; there is no DNA to check the TCRdb D call of TRBD1. CDR1 and CDR2 from the germline V gene are SGHVS and FNYEAQ. CDR3 length: 14 amino acids. The CDR3 here is CASSPGTATGELFF.

The chain is built from TRBV6-6 and TRBJ2-7; without DNA, the TCRdb call of TRBD1 cannot be checked. CDR3 length: 16 amino acids. Germline assignment: CDR1 MNHNY and CDR2 SVGAGI (reference sequence). The CDR3 is CASSYSKTGSSYEQYF.

The chain combines TRBV29-1 with TRBJ2-4; TCRdb gives TRBD1 as the D gene, but with no DNA this cannot be confirmed. The CDR3 sequence is 12 residues long. The germline V gene has CDR1 SQVTM and CDR2 ANQGSEA. CDR3 loop: CSVRAEGDIQYF.

The J gene is TRBJ2-7, the V gene TRBV29-1; TCRdb lists TRBD1, though no DNA is available to test this call. CDR1 is SQVTM and CDR2 is ANQGSEA in the germline V gene. The CDR3 covers 14 residues. CDR3 loop: CSALWRDSTYEQYF.

V gene TRBV11-3 combines with J gene TRBJ2-3; TCRdb reports TRBD2, a call that lacks DNA to check it against. Germline assignment: CDR1 SGHNT and CDR2 YENEEA. The CDR3 covers 16 residues. This chain's CDR3 is CASSLREGLYFDTQYF.

CDR3: CASSLDPDFYEQYF. This rearrangement joins TRBV7-9 to TRBJ2-7. The CDR3 is 14 residues long. Germline values: CDR1 SEHNR, CDR2 FQNEAQ (reference sequence).

The chain is built from TRBV29-1 and TRBJ1-2. The CDR3 is 14 amino acids. Germline V lookup: CDR1 SQVTM, CDR2 ANQGSEA. The CDR3 region is CSVDSWTESYGYTF.

The chain has TRBV5-1 and TRBJ1-1. This CDR3 has 13 amino acids. CDR1 SGHRS and CDR2 YFSETQ come from the germline V gene. Here the CDR3 reads CASSRVGNTEAFF. Based on the CDR3 plus reference TRBV5-1 and TRBJ1-1, the full variable domain is KAGVTQTPRYLIKTRGQQVTLSCSPISGHRSVSWYQQTPGQGLQFLFEYFSETQRNKGNFPGRFSGRQFSNSRSEMNVSTLELGDSALYLCASSRVGNTEAFFGQGTRLTVV.

J is TRBJ2-1 and V is TRBV14; TCRdb's D gene call, TRBD2, goes unchecked for lack of DNA. The length of the CDR3 is 18 residues. Germline V CDR1 and CDR2: SGHDN, FVKESK. CDR3 in amino acids: CASSLTGTSGRSYNEQFF. Filled out from reference TRBV14 and TRBJ2-1, the complete variable domain reads EAGVTQFPSHSVIEKGQTVTLRCDPISGHDNLYWYRRVMGKEIKFLLHFVKESKQDESGMPNNRFLAERTGGTYSTLKVQPAELEDSGVYFCASSLTGTSGRSYNEQFFGPGTRLTVL.

The gene calls are TRBV7-6 and TRBJ2-5; TCRdb calls TRBD2, which cannot be checked without DNA. CDR3 size: 16 residues. Germline V gene lookup returns CDR1 SGHVS and CDR2 FNYEAQ. The CDR3 is CASSWGLAGPEETQYF.

The rearrangement joins TRBV29-1 to TRBJ2-5; TCRdb designates TRBD1, a call that cannot be tested without DNA. The CDR3 totals 14 residues. Germline V lookup: CDR1 SQVTM, CDR2 ANQGSEA. The CDR3 sequence: CSVWTPSEQETQYF.

The rearrangement uses TRBV20-1 and TRBJ2-3; TCRdb picks TRBD1, but there is no DNA to check that call. The CDR3 spans 16 residues. The germline V gene has CDR1 DFQATT and CDR2 SNEGSKA (reference sequence). Here the CDR3 reads CSARDQQDPNTDTQYF.

This chain joins TRBV28 and TRBJ2-3; TCRdb calls TRBD1, which cannot be checked without DNA. This CDR3 contains 17 residues. CDR1 is MDHEN and CDR2 is SYDVKM in the germline V gene. The CDR3 sequence is CASSSRAGVGIPDTQYF.